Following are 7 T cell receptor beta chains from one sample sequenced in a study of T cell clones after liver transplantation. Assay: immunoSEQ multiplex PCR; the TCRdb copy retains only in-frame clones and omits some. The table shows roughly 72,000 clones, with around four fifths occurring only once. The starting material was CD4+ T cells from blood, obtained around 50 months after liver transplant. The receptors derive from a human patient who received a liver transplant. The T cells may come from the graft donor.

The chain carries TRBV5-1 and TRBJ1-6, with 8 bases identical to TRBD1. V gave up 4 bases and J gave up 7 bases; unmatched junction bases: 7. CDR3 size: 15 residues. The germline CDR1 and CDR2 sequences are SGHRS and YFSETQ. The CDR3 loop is CASSVDRGGNSPLHF. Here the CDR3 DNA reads TGCGCCAGCAGCGTCGACAGGGGAGGGAATTCACCCCTCCACTTT.

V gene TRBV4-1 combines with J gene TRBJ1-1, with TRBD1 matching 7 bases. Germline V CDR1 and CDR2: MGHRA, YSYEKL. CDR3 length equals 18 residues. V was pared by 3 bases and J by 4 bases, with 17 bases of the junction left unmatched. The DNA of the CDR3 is TGCGCCAGCAGCCAGAACGTTGGCAGGGGGGCGATGGGCACTGAAGCTTTCTTT. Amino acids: CASSQNVGRGAMGTEAFF.

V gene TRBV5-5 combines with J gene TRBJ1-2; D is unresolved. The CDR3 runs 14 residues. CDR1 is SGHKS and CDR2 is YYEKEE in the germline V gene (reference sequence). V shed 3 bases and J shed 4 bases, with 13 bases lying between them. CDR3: CASSSWTAGYGYTF. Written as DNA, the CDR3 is TGTGCCAGCAGCTCCTGGACCGCGGGCTATGGCTACACCTTC.

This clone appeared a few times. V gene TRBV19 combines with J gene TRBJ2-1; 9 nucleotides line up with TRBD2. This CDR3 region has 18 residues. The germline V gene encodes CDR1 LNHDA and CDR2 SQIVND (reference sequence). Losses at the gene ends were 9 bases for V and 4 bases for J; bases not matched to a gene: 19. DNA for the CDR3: TGTGCCAGCACCACTGCCGGTTGGCGGGAGGGCCGGTACAATGAGCAGTTCTTC. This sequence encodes CASTTAGWREGRYNEQFF.

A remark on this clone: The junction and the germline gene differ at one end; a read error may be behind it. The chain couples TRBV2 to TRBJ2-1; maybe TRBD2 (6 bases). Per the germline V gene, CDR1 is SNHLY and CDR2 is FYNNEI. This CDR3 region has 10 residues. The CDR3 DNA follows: TGTGCCAGCTGGAGCGGGTCTCTTATCTTC. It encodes CASWSGSLIF.

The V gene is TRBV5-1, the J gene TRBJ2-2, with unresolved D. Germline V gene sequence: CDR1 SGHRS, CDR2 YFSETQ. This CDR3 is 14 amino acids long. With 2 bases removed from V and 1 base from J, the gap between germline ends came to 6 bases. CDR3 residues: CASSFRQNTGELFF. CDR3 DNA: TGCGCCAGCAGCTTTCGACAGAACACCGGGGAGCTGTTTTTT.

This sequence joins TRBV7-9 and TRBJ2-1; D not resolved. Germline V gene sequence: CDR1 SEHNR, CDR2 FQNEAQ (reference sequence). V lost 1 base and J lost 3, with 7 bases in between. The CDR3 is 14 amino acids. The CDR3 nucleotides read TGTGCCAGCAGCTTAGTATCAATCTACAATGAGCAGTTCTTC. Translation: CASSLVSIYNEQFF.